This TCR beta chain was retrieved from a study of response to subunit inactivated influenza vaccine. MiXCR, run by TCRdb on the RT-PCR reads, gives a single entry per CDR3 protein. Among 800,000 or so distinct CDR3 sequences listed, 21% were seen once. This clonotype was observed a few times. The CDR3 runs 13 residues. V lost 4 bases and J 7 bases, leaving 16 bases between the germline ends. Per germline, CDR1 SQVTM and CDR2 ANQGSEA. This clonotype originated in a man in his fifties who received an inactivated influenza vaccine. The material was PBMCs from blood, obtained around 5 days after vaccination. This chain links TRBV29-1 with TRBJ1-2; possible D gene TRBD1, 5 bases. This CDR3 reads CSVGGLGAVGYTF. As DNA, the CDR3 is TGCAGCGTTGGAGGACTCGGGGCGGTTGGCTACACCTTC. Complete variable domain (other parts from reference TRBV29-1 and TRBJ1-2): SAVISQKPSRDICQRGTSLTIQCQVDSQVTMMFWYRQQPGQSLTLIATANQGSEATYESGFVIDKFPISRPNLTFSTLTVSNMSPEDSSIYLCSVGGLGAVGYTFGSGTRLTVV.